This TCR beta chain is drawn from a study of T cells after yellow fever vaccination. In the study overall: The authors prepared low-cell-number fractions using SMART-Seq v4 Ultra Low Input. Study results and limitations: Clonotype sharing between CD4 and CD8 compartments was small. A weaker but faster secondary response was observed, peaking on day 5 versus 15.

As concerns this clonotype: Its antigen is undetermined.

By 5'RACE template switching, TCR cDNA was produced, with a universal primer site and UMIs added in the process. TCRdb processed the 5' RACE reads anew with MiXCR; each CDR3 protein has one entry. The table has around 100,000 distinct CDR3 sequences, 6.5% to 9% seen once. The CDR3 has 16 residues. Unmatched junction bases numbered 6, after V lost 3 bases and J lost 4 bases. CDR1 SGDLS and CDR2 YYNGEE come from the germline V gene. The rearrangement joins TRBV9 to TRBJ2-1; TRBD2 aligns across 11 bases. The sequence was collected from a man aged 25 to 40 who received the YFV17D yellow fever vaccine. The sample was CD8+ T cells sorted from PBMCs, taken 45 days after the yellow fever booster vaccination. The CDR3 nucleotides are TGTGCCAGCAGCGAGGGGACTAGCGGCCCTTACAATGAGCAGTTCTTC. Amino acid sequence: CASSEGTSGPYNEQFF.